The 15 T cell receptor beta chains listed next were all sequenced from one sample in a study of TIL therapy for anti-PD-1-resistant metastatic lung cancer (dated by TCRdb to the early 2020s). The meaning of the sample's time point label: pre-treatment sample, taken before nivolumab and TIL therapy. The baseline tumor samples were excised metastases, mostly pleural nodules or supraclavicular lymph nodes, taken from the same resection that was used to grow TIL. TCR beta CDR3 regions were amplified from genomic DNA with the immunoSEQ v3 hsTCRB kit using bias-controlled multiplex PCR. TCRdb limited this immuneACCESS table to in-frame rearrangements with V and J called. A share of clones is missing; checked studies link under half to unresolved V genes, and the rest is unexplained. The sample table records around 100,000 clones; 55% to 75% of these occur just once. Clones ranked in the top ten supply around 9.9% of the sample.

The source was tumor tissue, collected at baseline. All receptors come from a person between 25 and 79 years old with non-small cell lung cancer.

The CDR3 is CASSQQPNSNQPQHF. In nucleotides, the CDR3 is TGCGCCAGCAGCCAACAGCCTAATAGCAATCAGCCCCAGCATTTT. The rearrangement links TRBV4-1 to TRBJ1-5; D not resolved. CDR3 length: 15 amino acids. Trimming shortened V by 2 bases and J by 0 bases, and 8 bases separated the two germline ends. In germline, CDR1 is MGHRA, CDR2 YSYEKL.

This clone was detected a few times. V usage is TRBV7-8 and J usage is TRBJ2-1, with 7 bases aligning to TRBD1. The CDR3 has 15 residues. The V and J ends lost 3 bases and 7 bases, in that order; junction bases with no gene match: 9. Germline V lookup: CDR1 SGHVS, CDR2 FQNEAQ. Here the CDR3 reads CASSFAGTATNEQFF. Here the CDR3 DNA reads TGTGCCAGCAGCTTTGCCGGGACAGCTACGAATGAGCAGTTCTTC.

This chain connects TRBV28 to TRBJ2-5; D remains unclear. There are 15 residues in the CDR3. CDR1 is MDHEN and CDR2 is SYDVKM in the germline V gene. V lost 8 bases and J 1 base, leaving 17 bases between the germline ends. In DNA, the CDR3 is TGTGCCAGCCTCGCCCCAGGAGCCCTCCAAGAGACCCAGTACTTC. Its protein product is CASLAPGALQETQYF. The full variable domain, its missing parts supplied by reference TRBV28 and TRBJ2-5, is DVKVTQSSRYLVKRTGEKVFLECVQDMDHENMFWYRQDPGLGLRLIYFSYDVKMKEKGDIPEGYSVSREKKERFSLILESASTNQTSMYLCASLAPGALQETQYFGPGTRLLVL.

This chain links TRBV4-1 with TRBJ2-7, with unresolved D. Trimming cost V 8 bases and J 4 bases, with 18 bases left between them. Looked up from germline, CDR1 is MGHRA and CDR2 is YSYEKL. This CDR3 contains 14 residues. CDR3 sequence: CASQTGPGVYEQYF. For the CDR3, the DNA is TGCGCCAGCCAGACCGGGCCTGGGGTTTACGAGCAGTACTTC.

The gene calls are TRBV30 and TRBJ2-5; D unclear. The CDR3 is 12 amino acids. V gave up 4 bases and J gave up 8 bases, with 14 bases separating them. The germline gives CDR1 GTSNPN, CDR2 SVGIG (reference sequence). The CDR3 here is CAWTAGSRTQYF. The CDR3 DNA reads as TGTGCCTGGACTGCAGGAAGTCGAACCCAGTACTTC.

V is TRBV7-6 and J is TRBJ1-6; D is ambiguous. CDR3 length: 16 residues. V gave up 3 bases and J gave up 0 bases, with 9 bases separating them. From germline, CDR1 is SGHVS and CDR2 FNYEAQ. CDR3 sequence reads: CASSFDRSSYNSPLHF. CDR3 in DNA: TGTGCCAGCAGCTTTGACCGTAGCTCCTATAATTCACCCCTCCACTTT. Variable domain in full (rest from reference TRBV7-6 and TRBJ1-6): GAGVSQSPRYKVTKRGQDVALRCDPISGHVSLYWYRQALGQGPEFLTYFNYEAQQDKSGLPNDRFSAERPEGSISTLTIQRTEQRDSAMYRCASSFDRSSYNSPLHFGNGTRLTVT.

The chain employs TRBV6-5 and TRBJ2-1, with D perhaps TRBD1 (6 bases). CDR1 is MNHEY and CDR2 is SVGAGI in the germline V gene. There are 13 residues in the CDR3. V lost 6 bases and J 9 bases, leaving 15 bases between the germline ends. The CDR3 here is CASSQQGGGEQFF. In nucleotides, the CDR3 is TGTGCCAGCAGCCAACAGGGTGGGGGTGAGCAGTTCTTC.

The chain employs TRBV3-1 (or the pseudogene TRBV3-2) and TRBJ2-1, with D tentatively TRBD2 (6 bases). Deletions cut 3 bases from V and 4 bases from J, with 25 bases between. Per germline, CDR1 LGHDT and CDR2 YNNKEL (reference sequence). CDR3 length equals 19 residues. CDR3 loop: CASSHVSQRDLAGYNEQFF. The CDR3 DNA is TGTGCCAGCAGCCATGTAAGCCAAAGGGACTTGGCGGGGTACAATGAGCAGTTCTTC.

This clone was seen a few times. The chain combines TRBV28 with TRBJ2-7; 7 bases map to TRBD1. V trimming: 7 bases; J trimming: 3 bases; junction bases outside the gene matches: 9. Germline V gene lookup returns CDR1 MDHEN and CDR2 SYDVKM. CDR3 length: 14 amino acids. The CDR3 nucleotides read TGTGCCAGCACCTTGACAGGGTCGGTCTACGAGCAGTACTTC. This codes for CASTLTGSVYEQYF.

The CDR3 sequence is CASSWDLNSYEQYF. The CDR3 DNA is TGTGCCAGCAGCTGGGACTTAAACTCCTACGAGCAGTACTTC. The chain carries TRBV6-7 and TRBJ2-7; the D gene is possibly TRBD2 (6 bases). Being an ORF, TRBV6-7 has a function that is uncertain. The CDR3 is 14 amino acids. Deletions cut 6 bases from V and 0 bases from J, with 12 bases between.

This clone has only a few counts. The rearrangement links TRBV10-1 to TRBJ2-1, with D perhaps given as TRBD1 or TRBD2 (5 bases each). V gave up 6 bases and J gave up 6 bases, with 12 bases separating them. The CDR3 is made up of 13 amino acids. Per germline, CDR1 WNHNN and CDR2 SYGVQD (reference sequence). The CDR3 sequence is CASRGDISNEQFF. The DNA for the CDR3 is TGCGCCAGCAGGGGGGATATTTCCAATGAGCAGTTCTTC.

The rearrangement uses TRBV5-1 and TRBJ2-7; 8 nucleotides match TRBD1. The CDR3 spans 14 residues. Per the germline V gene, CDR1 is SGHRS and CDR2 is YFSETQ. V was pared by 4 bases and J by 8 bases, with 11 bases of the junction left unmatched. The CDR3 spells CASSTGTGQEQQYF. CDR3 bases: TGCGCCAGCAGCACCGGGACAGGCCAGGAGCAGCAGTACTTC. The full variable domain, with the rest looked up from reference TRBV5-1 and TRBJ2-7, is KAGVTQTPRYLIKTRGQQVTLSCSPISGHRSVSWYQQTPGQGLQFLFEYFSETQRNKGNFPGRFSGRQFSNSRSEMNVSTLELGDSALYLCASSTGTGQEQQYFGPGTRLTVT.

The J gene is TRBJ2-5, the V gene TRBV7-3; D perhaps matches TRBD1 (6 bases). Germline V CDR1 and CDR2: SGHTA, FQGTGA. With 0 bases removed from V and 7 bases from J, the gap between germline ends came to 18 bases. This CDR3 is 16 amino acids long. The chain's CDR3 is CASSLTLRNRVGTQYF. DNA for the CDR3: TGTGCCAGCAGCTTAACGTTAAGGAACAGGGTGGGGACCCAGTACTTC.

This clone was counted once. V gene TRBV18 combines with J gene TRBJ2-1, with D perhaps TRBD2 (6 bases). V was clipped by 4 bases and J by 6 bases, with 7 bases between them. The germline V gene has CDR1 KGHSH and CDR2 LQKENI. This CDR3 region has 12 residues. The CDR3, as DNA: TGTGCCAGCTCACGGGGGGTCAATGAGCAGTTCTTC. Encoded protein: CASSRGVNEQFF. Filled out from reference TRBV18 and TRBJ2-1, the complete variable domain reads NAGVMQNPRHLVRRRGQEARLRCSPMKGHSHVYWYRQLPEEGLKFMVYLQKENIIDESGMPKERFSAEFPKEGPSILRIQQVVRGDSAAYFCASSRGVNEQFFGPGTRLTVL.

The chain employs TRBV19 and TRBJ2-2; D is possibly TRBD1 or TRBD2 (5 bases each). Germline V gene data show CDR1 as LNHDA and CDR2 as SQIVND (reference sequence). V lost 7 bases to trimming and J lost 0 bases, with 9 bases between them. The CDR3 is 14 residues long. The CDR3 coding sequence is TGTGCCAGTAAGGTGGGACCGAACACCGGGGAGCTGTTTTTT. Translation gives CASKVGPNTGELFF.